The clone carrying this T cell receptor beta chain has more than one count but fewer than ten. As yet, its antigen is unknown. This CDR3 comprises 15 residues. V was shortened by 1 base and J by 7 bases, with 16 bases between the two germline ends. Looked up from germline, CDR1 is SEHNR and CDR2 is FQNEAQ (reference sequence). Study-wide results and limits: The larger cohort examined one V-J beta rearrangement, not whole repertoires.

MiXCR, run by TCRdb on the 5' RACE reads, gives a single entry per CDR3 protein. The sample lists just under 65,000 distinct CDR3 sequences, about 22% occurring once. Specimen: memory CD4+ T cells sorted from a lymph node. Subset: memory CD4+ T cells, CD4+CD45RO+CD25-. The sequence came from a female donor with breast cancer. The V and J genes are TRBV7-9 and TRBJ2-5, with D possibly TRBD1 on 6 matching bases. In DNA, the CDR3 is TGTGCCAGCAGCTTAGGATCGGGACATAGTGGGACCCAGTACTTC. Translated: CASSLGSGHSGTQYF.